These T cell receptor beta chains were read from a single sample in a study of regulatory T cells in long-lasting Graves disease. In TCRdb, the multiplex PCR reads were re-called with MiXCR into one record per CDR3 protein. The profile shows about 470,000 distinct CDR3 sequences, 20% to 25% of them singletons. This material consisted of peripheral blood mononuclear cells (PBMCs), taken when the disease was refractory, from a patient treated with antithyroid drugs. The source is a female donor with Graves disease. The CDR3 runs from the conserved cysteine through the conserved F or W. The order of the fields is J gene, clone size, V gene, D gene, CDR3 DNA, CDR3 protein. The D gene is left open where the match is weak. A row's size may be missing; if present it is once, few, many or a size class.

TRBJ1-6	few	TRBV19	NA	TGTGCCAGTAGTACTGACTTCTATAATTCACCCCTCCACTTT	CASSTDFYNSPLHF
TRBJ2-2	NA	TRBV15	TRBD1	TGTGCCACTTCAGACAGGGTTGGCACCGGGGAGCTGTTTTTT	CATSDRVGTGELFF
TRBJ1-3	few	TRBV12-3/TRBV12-4	NA	TGTGCCAGCAGCCTCCGGGACCGAAGCTCTGGAAACACCATATATTTT	CASSLRDRSSGNTIYF
TRBJ1-5	NA	TRBV9	NA	TGTGCCAGCAGCTCTGATGGGATGGGCAATCAGCCCCAGCATTTT	CASSSDGMGNQPQHF
TRBJ1-4	NA	TRBV5-1	NA	TGCGCCAGCAGGGGCGGGGGAGAAAAACTGTTTTTT	CASRGGGEKLFF
TRBJ1-6	many	TRBV20-1	NA	TGCAGTGCTAGAGGGGACGGGAATTCACCCCTCCACTTT	CSARGDGNSPLHF
TRBJ2-5	NA	TRBV28	NA	TGTGCCAGCAGTTCCCTGCCGGGAGAGGGGGAGACCCAGTACTTC	CASSSLPGEGETQYF
TRBJ2-5	many	TRBV20-1	NA	TGCAGTGCTAACAGGGCCGAGGAGACCCAGTACTTC	CSANRAEETQYF
TRBJ1-6	NA	TRBV19	NA	TGTGCCAGTAGTATTGCCGGGGGATATTCACCCCTCCACTTT	CASSIAGGYSPLHF
TRBJ2-5	NA	TRBV18	TRBD1	TGTGCCAGCTCACCTGGACAGGCCGCCCTGCGCCAAGAGACCCAGTACTTC	CASSPGQAALRQETQYF
TRBJ2-6	many	TRBV2	NA	TGTGCCAGCACCGGACCTGGGGCCAACGTCCTGACTTTC	CASTGPGANVLTF
TRBJ1-5	many	TRBV19	NA	TGTGCCAGTAGTATGAGGAGGGGGGACCTCGGAGCCCAGCATTTT	CASSMRRGDLGAQHF
TRBJ1-1	many	TRBV15	NA	TGTGCCACCAGCAGAGATAGGGGCCGGACAAACACTGAAGCTTTCTTT	CATSRDRGRTNTEAFF
TRBJ1-4	NA	TRBV4-1	NA	TGCGCCAGCAGCCAGCGGGACATAAATGAAAAACTGTTTTTT	CASSQRDINEKLFF
TRBJ2-7	many	TRBV12-3/TRBV12-4	TRBD1	TGTGCCAGCAGCCGTTTTCACGGGAACGGCAGGGACAGGGTAGAGGGGGAGCAGTACTTC	CASSRFHGNGRDRVEGEQYF
TRBJ2-3	NA	TRBV20-1	NA	TGCAGTGCGCCCCCCAGGGGGGACGACACAGATACGCAGTATTTT	CSAPPRGDDTDTQYF
TRBJ1-5	many	TRBV28	NA	TGTGCCAGCACCTACGCGGGGGCGAATCAGCCCCAGCATTTT	CASTYAGANQPQHF
TRBJ1-2	many	TRBV28	TRBD1	TGTGCCAGCAGTCGGGGACAGCGATACAACTATGGCTACACCTTC	CASSRGQRYNYGYTF
TRBJ1-2	NA	TRBV28	NA	TGTGCCAGCAGACCAAGTGAGACCCTGCGTTATGGCTACACCTTC	CASRPSETLRYGYTF
TRBJ2-7	NA	TRBV9	NA	TGTGCCAGCAGCGTAGGGGAGCAGGGTATTTTCCGCGAGCAGTACTTC	CASSVGEQGIFREQYF
TRBJ1-2	many	TRBV27	NA	TGTGCCAGCAGTCCGTGGGGAAAGGCAAACTATGGCTACACCTTC	CASSPWGKANYGYTF
TRBJ2-7	few	TRBV20-1	NA	TGCAGTGCTAGGGATCCGGGACAAACCTACGAGCAGTACTTC	CSARDPGQTYEQYF
TRBJ2-5	many	TRBV25-1	NA	TGTGCCAGCAGTGAGATGAAGTCAGTAGGTTACTTAGAGACCCAGTACTTC	CASSEMKSVGYLETQYF
TRBJ1-1	NA	TRBV29-1	TRBD1	TGCAGCGTAATGAACCGGGACAGTTCTTCAAACACTGAAGCTTTCTTT	CSVMNRDSSSNTEAFF
TRBJ2-7	NA	TRBV28	NA	TGTGCCAGCAGTTTTTACGAAGGAGAGCAGTACTTC	CASSFYEGEQYF
TRBJ1-2	NA	TRBV29-1	NA	TGCAGCGTTACGACGTGTGGCTACACCTTC	CSVTTCGYTF
TRBJ1-2	many	TRBV5-5	NA	TGTGCCAGCAGCTTGGAAGGCGGACTAAACTATGGCTACACCTTC	CASSLEGGLNYGYTF
TRBJ2-5	few	TRBV20-1	NA	TGCAGTGCTAGAGATTTTGGGCAGGGGGGAGAGACCCAGTACTTC	CSARDFGQGGETQYF
TRBJ2-7	NA	TRBV18	NA	TGTGCCAGCTCGCCTAGCAGGGCCGCGTACGAGCAGCACTTC	CASSPSRAAYEQHF
TRBJ2-5	NA	TRBV29-1	TRBD1	TGCAGCGTGGACAGGGCCCGCGAGACCCAGTACTTC	CSVDRARETQYF